Listed below are T cell receptor beta chains from one sample, sequenced in a study of siplizumab effects on memory and regulatory T cells. The assay was immunoSEQ multiplex PCR, and TCRdb's table has in-frame clones only and misses some. This repertoire shows tens of thousands of clones, 88% found once; its top ten account for approximately 1.7%. Sequenced sample: Tregs sorted from blood. The receptor source for this set is a human donor in good health. Both conserved end residues are part of each CDR3. Each record gives: D gene, V gene, J gene, clone size, CDR3 length, CDR3 DNA, CDR3 protein. A D gene is named only where the DNA matches it firmly. Not every row has a clone size; where given, it reads once, few, many or a size class.

.	TRBV5-1	TRBJ2-2	.	15	TGCGCCAGCGCCTGGGAGGGGGCGAACACCGGGGAGCTGTTTTTT	CASAWEGANTGELFF
TRBD1	TRBV28	TRBJ2-1	.	16	TGTGCCAGCAGCGCCGGGACAGGGAAAAAGGACAATGAGCAGTTCTTC	CASSAGTGKKDNEQFF
.	TRBV18	TRBJ1-1	few	11	TGTGCCAGCTCACCAGGGACAGAAGCTTTCTTT	CASSPGTEAFF
.	TRBV7-9	TRBJ1-2	.	17	TGTGCCAGCAGCCCGGGACACCTCGTTATAGCTAACTATGGCTACACCTTC	CASSPGHLVIANYGYTF
.	TRBV5-1	TRBJ2-7	once	17	TGCGCCAGCAGCTTGGCCCCACCCGGGACGATCTCCTACGAGCAGTACTTC	CASSLAPPGTISYEQYF
.	TRBV7-2	TRBJ2-7	.	12	TGTGCCAGCAGGCAGGACACCTACGAGCAGTACTTC	CASRQDTYEQYF
TRBD1	TRBV5-1	TRBJ2-7	.	14	TGCGCCAGCAGCTGGGACAGGAGCTCCTACGAGCAGTACTTC	CASSWDRSSYEQYF
.	TRBV6-5	TRBJ2-4	.	14	TGTGCCAGCAGTTATTCGGGAGCCAAAAACATTCAGTACTTC	CASSYSGAKNIQYF
.	TRBV11-3	TRBJ2-7	.	16	TGTGCCAGCAGCTTAGTTTATACGGGAAGCTCCTACGAGCAGTACTTC	CASSLVYTGSSYEQYF
.	TRBV30	TRBJ1-1	once	15	TGTGCCTGGAGTGTACAGGGCAGGGGGAACACTGAAGCTTTCTTT	CAWSVQGRGNTEAFF
.	TRBV4-3	TRBJ1-1	.	14	TGCGCCAGCAGCGCACTCATCGTCGACACTGAAGCTTTCTTT	CASSALIVDTEAFF
.	TRBV4-2	TRBJ1-1	.	14	TGTGCCAGCAGCCAAGTCAGCAGGGAATCCAAAGCTTTCTTT	CASSQVSRESKAFF
.	TRBV18	TRBJ2-3	once	12	TGTGCCAGCTCACCACCTGCGGGGACGCAGTATTTT	CASSPPAGTQYF
.	TRBV7-2	TRBJ2-3	.	14	TGTGCCAGCAGCTTAGCGGACAGCACAGATACGCAGTATTTT	CASSLADSTDTQYF
.	TRBV11-3	TRBJ2-3	.	16	TGTGCCAGCAGCTTAGAGGCAGGGTGGTTCGCAGATACGCAGTATTTT	CASSLEAGWFADTQYF
TRBD1	TRBV19	TRBJ2-2	.	13	TGTGCCAGTAGATTCGACAGGGCCGGGGAGCTGTTTTTT	CASRFDRAGELFF
.	TRBV30	TRBJ2-1	.	11	TGTGCCTGGGACAAATACAATGAGCAGTTCTTC	CAWDKYNEQFF
.	TRBV5-4	TRBJ1-2	.	15	TGTGCCAGCAGCTTGGGGAGGGGCGCCGACTATGGCTACACCTTC	CASSLGRGADYGYTF
.	TRBV19	TRBJ2-2	.	12	TGTGCCAGTAGTATAGGCAGGGGGGAGCTGTTTTTT	CASSIGRGELFF
.	TRBV30	TRBJ2-7	.	11	TGTGCCTGGAGTGCGAACTACGAGCAGTACTTC	CAWSANYEQYF
.	TRBV7-2	TRBJ2-7	.	16	TGTGCCAGCAGCTTAGCGCGGGACGCTGGCGGGGCCGAGCAGTACTTC	CASSLARDAGGAEQYF